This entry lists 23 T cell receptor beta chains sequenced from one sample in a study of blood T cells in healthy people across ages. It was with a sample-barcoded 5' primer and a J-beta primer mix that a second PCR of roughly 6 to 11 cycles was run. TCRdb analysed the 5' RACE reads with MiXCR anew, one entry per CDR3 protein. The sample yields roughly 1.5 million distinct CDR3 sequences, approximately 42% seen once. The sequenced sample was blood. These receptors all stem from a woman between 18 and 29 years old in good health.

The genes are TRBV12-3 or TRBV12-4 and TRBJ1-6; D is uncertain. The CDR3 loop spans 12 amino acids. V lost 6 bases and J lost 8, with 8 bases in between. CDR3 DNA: TGTGCCAGCAGCACGGCGTATTCACCCCTCCACTTT. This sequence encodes CASSTAYSPLHF.

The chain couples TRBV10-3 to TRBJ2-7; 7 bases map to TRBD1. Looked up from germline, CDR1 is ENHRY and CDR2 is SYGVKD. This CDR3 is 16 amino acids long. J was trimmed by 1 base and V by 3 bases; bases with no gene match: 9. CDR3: CAISDTGQRLSYEQYF. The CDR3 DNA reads TGTGCCATCAGTGACACGGGACAGCGACTTTCCTACGAGCAGTACTTC.

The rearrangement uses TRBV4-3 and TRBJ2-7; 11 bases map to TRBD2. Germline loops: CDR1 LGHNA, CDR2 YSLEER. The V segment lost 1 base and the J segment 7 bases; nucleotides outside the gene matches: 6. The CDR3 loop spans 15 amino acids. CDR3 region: CASSQVLAGDNEQYF. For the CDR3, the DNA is TGCGCCAGCAGCCAAGTACTAGCGGGGGACAATGAGCAGTACTTC.

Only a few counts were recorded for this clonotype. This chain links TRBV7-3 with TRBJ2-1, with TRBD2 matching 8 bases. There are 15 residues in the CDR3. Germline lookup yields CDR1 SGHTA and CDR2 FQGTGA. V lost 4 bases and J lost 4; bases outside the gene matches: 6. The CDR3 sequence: CASSWLAGLYNEQFF. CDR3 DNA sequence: TGTGCCAGCAGCTGGCTAGCGGGCTTATACAATGAGCAGTTCTTC.

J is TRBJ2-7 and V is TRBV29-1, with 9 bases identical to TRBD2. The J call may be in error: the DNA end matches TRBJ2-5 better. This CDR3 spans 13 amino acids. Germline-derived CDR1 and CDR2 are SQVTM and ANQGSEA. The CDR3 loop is CSVDDLAGETQYF. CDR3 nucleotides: TGCAGCGTTGACGACCTAGCGGGGGAGACCCAGTACTTC.

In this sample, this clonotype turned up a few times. CDR3 sequence (DNA): TGTGCCAGCAGCTTAGCGGTCCGCTCTGGGGCCAACGTCCTGACTTTC. Its translation: CASSLAVRSGANVLTF. The chain employs TRBV7-9 and TRBJ2-6, with D unresolved. CDR1 is SEHNR, CDR2 FQNEAQ, per germline (reference sequence). The CDR3 totals 16 residues. V lost 0 bases and J lost 0, with 6 bases in between.

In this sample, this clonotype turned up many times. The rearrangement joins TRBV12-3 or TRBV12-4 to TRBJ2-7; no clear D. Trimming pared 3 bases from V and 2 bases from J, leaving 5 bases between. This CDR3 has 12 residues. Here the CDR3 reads CASSFGTYEQYF. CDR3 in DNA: TGTGCCAGCAGTTTTGGGACCTACGAGCAGTACTTC.

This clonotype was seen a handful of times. In DNA form, the CDR3 reads TGTGCCAGCAGCGACAGGGAATGGACCTACGAGCAGTACTTC. It specifies CASSDREWTYEQYF. The chain uses TRBV9 and TRBJ2-7; tentative D call: TRBD1 (6 bases). Germline V gives CDR1 SGDLS, CDR2 YYNGEE. The CDR3 covers 14 residues. The V gene lost 3 bases and the J gene lost 2 bases, with 12 bases spanning the gap. The whole variable domain, filled in from reference TRBV9 and TRBJ2-7, reads DSGVTQTPKHLITATGQRVTLRCSPRSGDLSVYWYQQSLDQGLQFLIQYYNGEERAKGNILERFSAQQFPDLHSELNLSSLELGDSALYFCASSDREWTYEQYFGPGTRLTVT.

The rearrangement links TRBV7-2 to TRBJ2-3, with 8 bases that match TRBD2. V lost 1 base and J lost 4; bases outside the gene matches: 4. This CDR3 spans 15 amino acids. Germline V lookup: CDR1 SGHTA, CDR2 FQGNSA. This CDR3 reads CASSLGISGADTQYF. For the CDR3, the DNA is TGTGCCAGCAGCTTAGGAATTAGCGGGGCAGATACGCAGTATTTT.

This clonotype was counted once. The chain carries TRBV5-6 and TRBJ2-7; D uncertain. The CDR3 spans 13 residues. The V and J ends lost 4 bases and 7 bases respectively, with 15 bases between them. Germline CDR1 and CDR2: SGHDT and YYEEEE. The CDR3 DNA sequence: TGTGCCAGCAGCCCCGATCCTACCCATGAGCAGTACTTC. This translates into CASSPDPTHEQYF.

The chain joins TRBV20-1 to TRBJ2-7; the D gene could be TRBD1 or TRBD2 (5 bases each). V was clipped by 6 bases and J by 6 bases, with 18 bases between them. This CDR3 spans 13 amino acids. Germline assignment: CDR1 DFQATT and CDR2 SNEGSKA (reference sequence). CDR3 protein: CSAFRGIFSEQYF. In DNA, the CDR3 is TGCAGTGCCTTCCGGGGCATCTTCTCCGAGCAGTACTTC.

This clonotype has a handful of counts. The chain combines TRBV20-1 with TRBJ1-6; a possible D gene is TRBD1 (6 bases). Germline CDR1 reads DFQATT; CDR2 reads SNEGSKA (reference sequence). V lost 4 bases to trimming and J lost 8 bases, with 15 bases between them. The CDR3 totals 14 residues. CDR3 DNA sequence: TGCAGTGCTAAGGCTATCAGGGGAGATTCACCCCTCCACTTT. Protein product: CSAKAIRGDSPLHF.

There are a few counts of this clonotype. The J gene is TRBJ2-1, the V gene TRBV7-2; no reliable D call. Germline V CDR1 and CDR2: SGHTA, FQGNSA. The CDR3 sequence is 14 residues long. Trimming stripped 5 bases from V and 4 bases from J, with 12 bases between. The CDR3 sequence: CASSPRVDYNEQFF. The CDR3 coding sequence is TGTGCCAGCAGCCCTAGGGTGGATTACAATGAGCAGTTCTTC.

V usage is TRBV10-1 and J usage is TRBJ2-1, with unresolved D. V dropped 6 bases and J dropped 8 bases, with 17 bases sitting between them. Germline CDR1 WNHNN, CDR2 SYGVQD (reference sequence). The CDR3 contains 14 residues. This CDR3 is CASSPCGIRDEQFF. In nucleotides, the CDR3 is TGCGCCAGCAGCCCGTGCGGAATCCGGGATGAGCAGTTCTTC.

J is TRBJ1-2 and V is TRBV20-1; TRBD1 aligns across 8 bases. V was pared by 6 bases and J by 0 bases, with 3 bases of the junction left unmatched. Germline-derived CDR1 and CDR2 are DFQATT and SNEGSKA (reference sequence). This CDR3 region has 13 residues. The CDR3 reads CSAPGQANYGYTF. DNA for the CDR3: TGCAGTGCCCCGGGACAGGCTAACTATGGCTACACCTTC.

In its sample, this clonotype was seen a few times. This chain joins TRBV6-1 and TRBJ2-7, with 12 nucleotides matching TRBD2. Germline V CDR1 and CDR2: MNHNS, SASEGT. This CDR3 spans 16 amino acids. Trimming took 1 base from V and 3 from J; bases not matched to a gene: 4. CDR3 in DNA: TGTGCCAGCAGTGAAGGACGACTAGCGGGAGTCTACGAGCAGTACTTC. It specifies CASSEGRLAGVYEQYF.

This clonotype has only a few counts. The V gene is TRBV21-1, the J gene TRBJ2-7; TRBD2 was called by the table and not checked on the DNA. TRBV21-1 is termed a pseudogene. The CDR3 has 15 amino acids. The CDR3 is CASSKRYSGMHEQYF. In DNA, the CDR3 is TGTGCCAGCAGCAAAAGGTATAGCGGGATGCACGAGCAGTACTTC.

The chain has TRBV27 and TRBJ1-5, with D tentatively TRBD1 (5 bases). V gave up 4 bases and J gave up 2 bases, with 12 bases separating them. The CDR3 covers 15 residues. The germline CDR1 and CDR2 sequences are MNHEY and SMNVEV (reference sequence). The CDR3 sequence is CASSWAGDRNQPQHF. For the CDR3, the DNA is TGTGCCAGCAGTTGGGCGGGGGATCGCAATCAGCCCCAGCATTTT.

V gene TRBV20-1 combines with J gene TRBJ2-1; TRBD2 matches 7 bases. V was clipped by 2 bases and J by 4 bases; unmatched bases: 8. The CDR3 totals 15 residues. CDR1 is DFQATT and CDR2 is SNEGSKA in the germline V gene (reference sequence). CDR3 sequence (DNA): TGCAGTGCTAGATTCGGACTAGGACTTTACAATGAGCAGTTCTTC. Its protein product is CSARFGLGLYNEQFF.

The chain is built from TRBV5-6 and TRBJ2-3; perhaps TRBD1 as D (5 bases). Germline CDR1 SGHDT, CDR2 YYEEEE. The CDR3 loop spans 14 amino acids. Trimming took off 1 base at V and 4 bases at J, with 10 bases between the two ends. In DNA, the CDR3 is TGTGCCAGCAGCTTGTATCAGGGCGCAGATACGCAGTATTTT. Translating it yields CASSLYQGADTQYF.

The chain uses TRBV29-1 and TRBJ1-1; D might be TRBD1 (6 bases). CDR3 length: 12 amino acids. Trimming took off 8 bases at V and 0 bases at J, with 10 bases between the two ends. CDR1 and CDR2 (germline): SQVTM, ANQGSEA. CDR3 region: CSFRGLNTEAFF. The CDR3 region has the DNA TGCAGCTTCAGGGGATTGAACACTGAAGCTTTCTTT.

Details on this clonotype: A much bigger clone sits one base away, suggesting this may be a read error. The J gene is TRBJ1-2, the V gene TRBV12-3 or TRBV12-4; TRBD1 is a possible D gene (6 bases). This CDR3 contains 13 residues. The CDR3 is CASSHNREDGHTF. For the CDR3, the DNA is TGTGCCAGCAGCCATAACAGGGAGGATGGCCACACCTTC.

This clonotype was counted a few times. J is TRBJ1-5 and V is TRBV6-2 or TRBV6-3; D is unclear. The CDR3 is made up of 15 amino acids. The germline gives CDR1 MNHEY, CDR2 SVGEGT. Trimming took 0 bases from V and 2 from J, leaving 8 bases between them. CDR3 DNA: TGTGCCAGCAGTTACTCAGGAGCGGGCAATCAGCCCCAGCATTTT. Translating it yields CASSYSGAGNQPQHF.